These 32 T cell receptor beta chains were sequenced from one sample in a study of T cells in Graves' hyperthyroidism and ophthalmopathy. RNA transcripts provided the source from which TCR beta CDR3 regions were amplified. Initially, a first-round RT-PCR of the TCR CDR3 employed the HTBI primer set. TCRdb redid the calling of the multiplex PCR reads with MiXCR, one entry per CDR3 protein. The data hold approximately 870,000 distinct CDR3 sequences, with more than 30% observed a single time. Sequencing used blood. These receptors were obtained from a young man with Graves' hyperthyroidism.

V usage is TRBV7-9 and J usage is TRBJ1-2, with 8 bases that match TRBD1. V dropped 2 bases and J dropped 3; count of bases not matched to a gene: 8. Germline V gene data show CDR1 as SEHNR and CDR2 as FQNEAQ (reference sequence). The CDR3 length is 16 residues. This CDR3 reads CASSLSYGQGDYGYTF. DNA of the CDR3: TGTGCCAGCAGCTTATCTTACGGACAGGGAGACTATGGCTACACCTTC.

V gene TRBV20-1 combines with J gene TRBJ1-1, with TRBD1 matching 7 bases. This CDR3 has 14 residues. V trimming: 1 base; J trimming: 6 bases; junction bases outside the gene matches: 8. Germline V lookup: CDR1 DFQATT, CDR2 SNEGSKA (reference sequence). In DNA form, the CDR3 reads TGCAGTGCTAGAGTCATACAGGGGACATCTGAAGCTTTCTTT. It translates to CSARVIQGTSEAFF.

Regarding this clonotype: This may stem from a read error, because a much larger clone lies one nucleotide away. The chain employs TRBV29-1 and TRBJ1-1; D call uncertain. Between the trimmed V and J ends, which lost 2 bases and 11 bases, there was a span of 15 bases. There are 12 residues in the CDR3. CDR1 is SQVTM and CDR2 is ANQGSEA in the germline V gene. The CDR3 sequence is CSVEWTLGGAFF. The CDR3 DNA reads as TGCAGCGTTGAATGGACCTTAGGTGGGGCTTTCTTT. The full variable domain, in which reference TRBV29-1 and TRBJ1-1 provide the parts outside the CDR3, is SAVISQKPSRDICQRGTSLTIQCQVDSQVTMMFWYRQQPGQSLTLIATANQGSEATYESGFVIDKFPISRPNLTFSTLTVSNMSPEDSSIYLCSVEWTLGGAFFGQGTRLTVV.

The genes are TRBV11-3 and TRBJ1-6, with 8 bases matching TRBD1. This CDR3 region has 16 residues. Losses at the gene ends were 5 bases for V and 5 bases for J; bases not matched to a gene: 8. Germline V gene sequence: CDR1 SGHNT, CDR2 YENEEA. CDR3 sequence reads: CASSQWDRSDNSPLHF. For the CDR3, the DNA is TGTGCCAGCAGCCAGTGGGACAGGAGCGATAATTCACCCCTCCACTTT.

This clonotype was recorded at least ten times. The chain has TRBV2 and TRBJ1-6; D perhaps matches TRBD1 (6 bases). Trimming cost V 6 bases and J 9 bases, with 18 bases left between them. The CDR3 has 15 amino acids. CDR1 and CDR2 (germline): SNHLY, FYNNEI. This CDR3 reads CASRTGTGRGSPLHF. CDR3 DNA: TGTGCCAGCAGAACGGGTACAGGGCGGGGTTCACCCCTCCACTTT.

This clonotype was observed at least ten times. The rearrangement joins TRBV15 to TRBJ1-5; D perhaps matches TRBD1 (5 bases). Germline lookup yields CDR1 LNHNV and CDR2 YYDKDF (reference sequence). V lost 1 base, J lost 5 bases, and 12 bases lay in between. The CDR3 contains 15 residues. CDR3 coding DNA: TGTGCCACCAGCAGAGTATCAGGGCCCGATCAGCCCCAGCATTTT. Protein: CATSRVSGPDQPQHF.

This chain links TRBV10-3 with TRBJ2-7; tentative D call: TRBD1 (6 bases). This CDR3 has 12 amino acids. Germline values: CDR1 ENHRY, CDR2 SYGVKD. V lost 5 bases, J lost 9 bases, and 14 bases lay in between. The CDR3 nucleotides are TGTGCCATCAGTACGGACAGCTCGGCGCAGTACTTC. Its translation: CAISTDSSAQYF.

This chain links TRBV7-9 with TRBJ2-5, with TRBD2 matching over 8 bases. The CDR3 length is 14 residues. Germline CDR1 and CDR2: SEHNR and FQNEAQ (reference sequence). With V trimmed by 6 bases and J by 10 bases, 13 bases remained unmatched. CDR3: CASSTPGGGKDQYF. The CDR3 region has the DNA TGTGCCAGCAGTACACCCGGGGGGGGGAAGGACCAGTACTTC.

The CDR3 DNA sequence: TGTGCCAGCAGCTTAAATCGAATCGGGAAAGAGACCCAGTACTTC. This gives the protein CASSLNRIGKETQYF. This sequence joins TRBV7-2 and TRBJ2-5, with D maybe TRBD2 (5 bases). V was cut by 2 bases and J by 3 bases, with 13 bases left in between. This CDR3 has 15 residues. Germline assignment: CDR1 SGHTA and CDR2 FQGNSA. Full variable domain (rest looked up from reference TRBV7-2 and TRBJ2-5): GAGVSQSPSNKVTEKGKDVELRCDPISGHTALYWYRQSLGQGLEFLIYFQGNSAPDKSGLPSDRFSAERTGGSVSTLTIQRTQQEDSAVYLCASSLNRIGKETQYFGPGTRLLVL.

The chain joins TRBV7-2 to TRBJ1-1; 8 bases line up with TRBD1. The CDR3 is 15 amino acids. Per germline, CDR1 SGHTA and CDR2 FQGNSA. The V segment lost 2 bases and the J segment 1 base; nucleotides outside the gene matches: 3. In DNA, the CDR3 is TGTGCCAGCAGCTTATTAGGACAGGGGAACACTGAAGCTTTCTTT. Its protein product is CASSLLGQGNTEAFF.

This clonotype has at least ten counts. The rearrangement uses TRBV7-9 and TRBJ1-1; tentative D call: TRBD1 (6 bases). Trimming removed 7 bases at V and 1 base at J, with 13 bases between. The CDR3 consists of 14 residues. In germline, CDR1 is SEHNR, CDR2 FQNEAQ (reference sequence). The chain's CDR3 is CASTPDSANTEAFF. The CDR3 DNA sequence: TGTGCCAGCACCCCGGACAGCGCGAACACTGAAGCTTTCTTT. Drawing the rest from reference TRBV7-9 and TRBJ1-1, the complete variable domain is DTGVSQNPRHKITKRGQNVTFRCDPISEHNRLYWYRQTLGQGPEFLTYFQNEAQLEKSRLLSDRFSAERPKGSFSTLEIQRTEQGDSAMYLCASTPDSANTEAFFGQGTRLTVV.

A few counts support this clonotype. The rearrangement uses TRBV7-9 and TRBJ2-7, with D possibly TRBD2 on 6 matching bases. V was pared by 5 bases and J by 7 bases, with 18 bases between. Germline loops: CDR1 SEHNR, CDR2 FQNEAQ (reference sequence). There are 14 residues in the CDR3. The chain's CDR3 is CASSLFDGSEEQYF. The CDR3 bases are TGTGCCAGCAGCCTTTTTGACGGGAGCGAGGAGCAGTACTTC.

The rearrangement joins TRBV19 to TRBJ2-7; D might be TRBD1 (6 bases). Germline V gene data show CDR1 as LNHDA and CDR2 as SQIVND (reference sequence). The CDR3 spans 13 residues. The V end lost 11 bases, the J end lost 2 bases, and 16 bases lay between the germline ends. CDR3 nucleotide sequence: TGTGCCTGGAGTTTCGGACAGCCCTACGAGCAGTACTTC. Protein sequence: CAWSFGQPYEQYF. The whole variable domain, filled in from reference TRBV19 and TRBJ2-7, reads DGGITQSPKYLFRKEGQNVTLSCEQNLNHDAMYWYRQDPGQGLRLIYYSQIVNDFQKGDIAEGYSVSREKKESFPLTVTSAQKNPTAFYLCAWSFGQPYEQYFGPGTRLTVT.

The chain recombines TRBV7-2 with TRBJ2-5, with 8 bases aligning to TRBD2. The germline gives CDR1 SGHTA, CDR2 FQGNSA. V lost 10 bases to trimming and J lost 0 bases; unmatched junction nucleotides: 7. The CDR3 sequence is 14 residues long. CDR3 protein: CATQGGGHQETQYF. The CDR3 DNA reads as TGTGCCACCCAGGGCGGGGGGCACCAAGAGACCCAGTACTTC.

The chain is built from TRBV7-2 and TRBJ1-4; D gene unclear. The CDR3 loop spans 12 amino acids. Trimming pared 5 bases from V and 7 bases from J, leaving 8 bases between. Germline CDR1 is SGHTA and CDR2 is FQGNSA. The chain's CDR3 is CASSQESEKLFF. CDR3 sequence (DNA): TGTGCCAGCAGCCAAGAAAGTGAAAAACTGTTTTTT.

The rearrangement joins TRBV20-1 to TRBJ2-5; tentative D call: TRBD2 (6 bases). The CDR3 is 13 residues long. Trimming removed 4 bases at V and 2 bases at J, with 11 bases between. Germline V gene data show CDR1 as DFQATT and CDR2 as SNEGSKA (reference sequence). The CDR3 is CSATEGLQETQYF. In DNA form, the CDR3 reads TGCAGTGCTACGGAGGGGCTACAAGAGACCCAGTACTTC.

The V and J genes are TRBV10-3 and TRBJ2-2, with 8 bases identical to TRBD1. There are 13 residues in the CDR3. J lost 5 bases, V lost 9 bases, and 5 bases had no gene match. Per germline, CDR1 ENHRY and CDR2 SYGVKD. The CDR3 here is CAITTGDTGELFF. CDR3 DNA sequence: TGTGCCATAACGACAGGGGATACCGGGGAGCTGTTTTTT.

The gene calls are TRBV6-5 and TRBJ2-7, with 7 bases identical to TRBD2. The V gene's germline CDR1 is MNHEY and CDR2 SVGAGI. The CDR3 consists of 14 residues. The J segment lost 4 bases and the V segment lost 4 bases, leaving 7 bases of the junction unmatched. CDR3 nucleotides: TGTGCCAGCAGTTCCCGGAAGGGAGGGTACGAGCAGTACTTC. As protein: CASSSRKGGYEQYF.

The chain joins TRBV7-2 to TRBJ1-2, with 9 positions matching TRBD1. The junction had 14 bases not matched to a gene; V was cut back by 3 bases and J by 6 bases. The CDR3 has 17 residues. CDR1 and CDR2 from the germline V gene are SGHTA and FQGNSA. CDR3 in amino acids: CASSFLRDRAKAHGYTF. In nucleotides, the CDR3 is TGTGCCAGCAGCTTTCTCCGGGACAGGGCCAAAGCACATGGCTACACCTTC.

This clonotype showed up many times. The genes are TRBV4-2 and TRBJ1-1; a possible D gene is TRBD1 (5 bases). Germline lookup yields CDR1 LGHNA and CDR2 YNFKEQ. The CDR3 sequence is 15 residues long. V was clipped by 4 bases and J by 0 bases, with 12 bases between them. The CDR3 DNA sequence: TGTGCCAGCAGCCCCCCACAGGTCATGAACACTGAAGCTTTCTTT. It translates to CASSPPQVMNTEAFF.

Only one count was recorded for this clonotype. CDR3 DNA sequence: TGTGCCAGCAACCAGCGGGGGGTAGAGACCCAGTACTTC. This codes for CASNQRGVETQYF. V is TRBV9 and J is TRBJ2-5, with 9 bases identical to TRBD2. This CDR3 has 13 amino acids. Germline trimming cut 6 bases from V and 4 bases from J; bases unmatched to any gene: 4. The germline CDR1 and CDR2 sequences are SGDLS and YYNGEE.

Worth noting for this clonotype: Sequence at one end of the junction differs from germline and may be a read error. This rearrangement joins TRBV7-2 to TRBJ1-6; 10 nucleotides match TRBD1. There are 15 residues in the CDR3. The germline V gene encodes CDR1 SGHTA and CDR2 FQGNSA. The CDR3 nucleotides are TGTGCCAGCAGCTTAATTGGGACAGGGGATTCACCCCCCCACTTT. Its protein product is CASSLIGTGDSPPHF.

This clonotype has a count of ten or more. The chain joins TRBV20-1 to TRBJ1-4; D not certain. The CDR3 runs 14 residues. Trimming cost V 1 base and J 5 bases, with 11 bases left between them. Germline values: CDR1 DFQATT, CDR2 SNEGSKA (reference sequence). CDR3 residues: CSARVNSLNEKLFF. DNA of the CDR3: TGCAGTGCTAGAGTAAACAGTCTCAATGAAAAACTGTTTTTT.

CDR3 sequence (DNA): TGCAGCGCCGAGACGGGGGCCGGTCAGCCCCTCCACTTT. It yields the protein CSAETGAGQPLHF. V gene TRBV29-1 combines with J gene TRBJ1-6, with D perhaps TRBD1 (6 bases). The CDR3 loop spans 13 amino acids. CDR1 is SQVTM and CDR2 is ANQGSEA in the germline V gene. Trimming shortened V by 7 bases and J by 13 bases, and 20 bases separated the two germline ends.

This clonotype is a singleton in its sample. CDR3 in amino acids: CASSLAWGRFGNTIYF. The DNA for the CDR3 is TGTGCCAGCAGCTTAGCTTGGGGGCGATTTGGAAACACCATATATTTT. The chain recombines TRBV7-2 with TRBJ1-3; D perhaps matches TRBD1 (6 bases). Germline CDR1 is SGHTA and CDR2 is FQGNSA. Trimming cost V 0 bases and J 3 bases, with 12 bases left between them. CDR3 length: 16 amino acids. The whole variable domain, filled in from reference TRBV7-2 and TRBJ1-3, reads GAGVSQSPSNKVTEKGKDVELRCDPISGHTALYWYRQSLGQGLEFLIYFQGNSAPDKSGLPSDRFSAERTGGSVSTLTIQRTQQEDSAVYLCASSLAWGRFGNTIYFGEGSWLTVV.

This clonotype was counted a few times. One end of the junction does not line up with germline, which may come from a read error. The J gene is TRBJ2-7, the V gene TRBV7-2; TRBD1 matches 10 bases. From germline, CDR1 is SGHTA and CDR2 FQGNSA. This CDR3 region has 15 residues. This CDR3 reads CASSQAGQGRYEQYF. The CDR3 nucleotides read TGCGCCAGCAGCCAAGCGGGACAGGGGCGCTACGAGCAGTACTTC.

The chain carries TRBV7-2 and TRBJ2-7; the match to TRBD1 covers 7 bases. Per the germline V gene, CDR1 is SGHTA and CDR2 is FQGNSA. The V gene end was trimmed by 6 bases and the J gene end by 3 bases; junction bases not matched to a gene: 8. The CDR3 consists of 14 residues. The CDR3 sequence is CASRPRQGSYEQYF. The CDR3 nucleotides read TGTGCCAGCAGACCACGACAGGGCAGCTACGAGCAGTACTTC.

The chain employs TRBV7-9 and TRBJ1-1; D not resolved. Germline V gives CDR1 SEHNR, CDR2 FQNEAQ (reference sequence). V lost 3 bases and J 4 bases, leaving 9 bases between the germline ends. The CDR3 loop spans 13 amino acids. In DNA form, the CDR3 reads TGTGCCAGCAGCTTGTTGTTTTCCACTGAAGCTTTCTTT. This gives the protein CASSLLFSTEAFF. The variable domain in full, with the rest retrieved from reference TRBV7-9 and TRBJ1-1, is DTGVSQNPRHKITKRGQNVTFRCDPISEHNRLYWYRQTLGQGPEFLTYFQNEAQLEKSRLLSDRFSAERPKGSFSTLEIQRTEQGDSAMYLCASSLLFSTEAFFGQGTRLTVV.

This clonotype occurred once. The chain recombines TRBV12-3 or TRBV12-4 with TRBJ1-6, with D perhaps matching TRBD1 (6 bases). Trimming shortened V by 4 bases and J by 7 bases, and 14 bases separated the two germline ends. The CDR3 is made up of 15 amino acids. The CDR3 region is CASSSSGGANSPLHF. CDR3 sequence (DNA): TGTGCCAGCAGTTCTAGCGGGGGGGCGAATTCACCCCTCCACTTT.

This clonotype was counted ten times or more. The genes are TRBV15 and TRBJ1-6, with D unresolved. CDR3 length: 15 residues. V lost 0 bases to trimming and J lost 7 bases, with 10 bases between them. Looked up from germline, CDR1 is LNHNV and CDR2 is YYDKDF (reference sequence). CDR3 region: CATSRDRSSNSPLHF. CDR3 DNA sequence: TGTGCCACCAGCAGAGATAGGTCGAGCAATTCACCCCTCCACTTT.

Worth noting for this clonotype: A single base separates this from a much larger clone, so it may be a read error. The genes are TRBV20-1 and TRBJ2-2; no firm D call. The CDR3 runs to 11 residues. Germline V gives CDR1 DFQATT, CDR2 SNEGSKA (reference sequence). V lost 2 bases and J 5 bases, leaving 3 bases between the germline ends. This CDR3 is CSARCTGELFF. Written as DNA, the CDR3 is TGCAGTGCTAGATGTACCGGGGAGCTGTTTTTT.

This clonotype appeared once. Given a much more abundant clone one base away, this may be a read error. V usage is TRBV12-3 or TRBV12-4 and J usage is TRBJ2-5, with 9 nucleotides matching TRBD2. V gave up 6 bases and J gave up 6 bases; unmatched junction bases: 5. The CDR3 totals 13 residues. The CDR3 reads CASSRGLAKTQYF. DNA of the CDR3: TGTGCCAGCAGCCGAGGACTAGCGAAGACCCAGTACTTC.